Listed below are T cell receptor beta chains from one sample, sequenced in a study of shared clonotypes between healthy human individuals. The repertoire was sequenced with immunoSEQ multiplex PCR; TCRdb's copy has only in-frame clones and lacks some. This table holds around 2.5 million clones, 90% to 95% found once. Material: naive CD4+ T cells from PBMCs. The receptors stem from a man between 18 and 29 years old in good health. Some clones in this sample may be carry-over from other donors' samples. The CDR3 runs from the conserved cysteine through the conserved F or W. D genes are given only for firm matches. Clone size is shown for a subset of rows, as once, few, many or a class of expanded clone.

j_gene: TRBJ2-7
abundance: once
d_gene: TRBD2
v_gene: TRBV18
CDR3nt: TGTGCCAGCTCACCACTTCCGGCGGGAGAGGCCTACGAGCAGTACTTC
CDR3aa: CASSPLPAGEAYEQYF

j_gene: TRBJ2-1
abundance: NA
d_gene: NA
v_gene: TRBV4-1
CDR3nt: TGCGCCAGCAGCCAATCCATCGGCTTCCCCCTGGGCGAGCAGTTCTTC
CDR3aa: CASSQSIGFPLGEQFF

j_gene: TRBJ2-7
abundance: NA
d_gene: NA
v_gene: TRBV20-1
CDR3nt: TGCAGTGCTAGAGTTTACGAGCAGTACTTC
CDR3aa: CSARVYEQYF

j_gene: TRBJ1-2
abundance: NA
d_gene: TRBD1
v_gene: TRBV7-2
CDR3nt: TGTGCCAGCAGCTTAGCCCCGGACAGGGGAACTTATGGCTACACCTTC
CDR3aa: CASSLAPDRGTYGYTF

j_gene: TRBJ2-7
abundance: NA
d_gene: NA
v_gene: TRBV5-1
CDR3nt: TGCGCCAGCAGCAATCAGGGAGTCCACGAGCAGTACTTC
CDR3aa: CASSNQGVHEQYF

j_gene: TRBJ2-1
abundance: NA
d_gene: NA
v_gene: TRBV6-5
CDR3nt: TGTGCCAGCAGCCGCACGGATGTGAGTGAGCAGTTCTTC
CDR3aa: CASSRTDVSEQFF

j_gene: TRBJ1-4
abundance: NA
d_gene: TRBD1
v_gene: TRBV7-9
CDR3nt: TGTGCCAGCAGCTTAGCCCGGACAGGGGGCAAATCAACTAATGAAAAACTGTTTTTT
CDR3aa: CASSLARTGGKSTNEKLFF

j_gene: TRBJ2-1
abundance: NA
d_gene: NA
v_gene: TRBV28
CDR3nt: TGTGCCAGCAGCCCGACGCGACTAGAGCGCGCCTACAATGAGCAGTTCTTC
CDR3aa: CASSPTRLERAYNEQFF

j_gene: TRBJ2-5
abundance: NA
d_gene: NA
v_gene: TRBV19
CDR3nt: TGTGCCAGTAGTATAGCCGGAAAGGTAGAGACCCAGTACTTC
CDR3aa: CASSIAGKVETQYF

j_gene: TRBJ2-1
abundance: NA
d_gene: NA
v_gene: TRBV5-4
CDR3nt: TGTGCCAGCAGGGTTACCGGGGCTCACTCCTACAATGAGCAGTTCTTC
CDR3aa: CASRVTGAHSYNEQFF

j_gene: TRBJ2-3
abundance: NA
d_gene: NA
v_gene: TRBV9
CDR3nt: TGTGCCAGCAGCGGGGAGCTCAACACAGATACGCAGTATTTT
CDR3aa: CASSGELNTDTQYF

j_gene: TRBJ2-7
abundance: NA
d_gene: TRBD2
v_gene: TRBV7-8
CDR3nt: TGTGCCAGCAGCTTAAGCGGTCAGCTACTAGCGAATCGACACGAGCAGTACTTC
CDR3aa: CASSLSGQLLANRHEQYF

j_gene: TRBJ1-3
abundance: NA
d_gene: TRBD1
v_gene: TRBV19
CDR3nt: TGTGCCAGTAGTATGGGTGGACAGGGGATCAACACCATATATTTT
CDR3aa: CASSMGGQGINTIYF

j_gene: TRBJ1-3
abundance: NA
d_gene: TRBD1
v_gene: TRBV19
CDR3nt: TGTGCCAGTAGTGTGACAGGGGAAGGTCCTGGAAACACCATATATTTT
CDR3aa: CASSVTGEGPGNTIYF

j_gene: TRBJ2-7
abundance: NA
d_gene: NA
v_gene: TRBV5-1
CDR3nt: TGCGCCAGCAGCCTTAGGTCCTACTCCTACGAGCAGTACTTC
CDR3aa: CASSLRSYSYEQYF

j_gene: TRBJ2-7
abundance: NA
d_gene: NA
v_gene: TRBV25-1
CDR3nt: TGTGCCAGCAGTGCGCCCGGGGGTTACGAGCAGTACTTC
CDR3aa: CASSAPGGYEQYF

j_gene: TRBJ2-5
abundance: NA
d_gene: NA
v_gene: TRBV10-3
CDR3nt: TGTGCCATCAGTGAGGCGGGACGTATCGCGGAGACCCAGTACTTC
CDR3aa: CAISEAGRIAETQYF

j_gene: TRBJ1-2
abundance: few
d_gene: TRBD1
v_gene: TRBV7-6
CDR3nt: TGTGCCAGCAGCCCGGACAGGTGGGGCTACACCTTC
CDR3aa: CASSPDRWGYTF

j_gene: TRBJ1-5
abundance: NA
d_gene: NA
v_gene: TRBV7-9
CDR3nt: TGTGCCAGCGGCACCAATCAGCCCCAGCATTTT
CDR3aa: CASGTNQPQHF

j_gene: TRBJ1-3
abundance: NA
d_gene: NA
v_gene: TRBV4-1
CDR3nt: TGCGCCAGCAGCCAAGATATCGCAGTCACTGGAAACACCATATATTTT
CDR3aa: CASSQDIAVTGNTIYF

j_gene: TRBJ2-5
abundance: NA
d_gene: NA
v_gene: TRBV11-2
CDR3nt: TGTGCCAGCAGCTTAGTTCTGGGGGGGCTTACATCAGAGACCCAGTACTTC
CDR3aa: CASSLVLGGLTSETQYF

j_gene: TRBJ2-2
abundance: NA
d_gene: TRBD1
v_gene: TRBV9
CDR3nt: TGTGCCAGCAGCGTACTTGCCGGACAGGGGTGGACCGGGGAGCTGTTTTTT
CDR3aa: CASSVLAGQGWTGELFF

j_gene: TRBJ2-5
abundance: NA
d_gene: NA
v_gene: TRBV28
CDR3nt: TGTGCCAGCAGTTTCAGAGGAGCGGGTGAAGAGACCCAGTACTTC
CDR3aa: CASSFRGAGEETQYF

j_gene: TRBJ1-3
abundance: NA
d_gene: NA
v_gene: TRBV29-1
CDR3nt: TGCAGCGTTGAAGAAGACAGAACCCTCTCTGGAAACACCATATATTTT
CDR3aa: CSVEEDRTLSGNTIYF

j_gene: TRBJ2-7
abundance: NA
d_gene: NA
v_gene: TRBV29-1
CDR3nt: TGCAGCGTTGCTCTACAATCCTCCTACGAGCAGTACTTC
CDR3aa: CSVALQSSYEQYF

j_gene: TRBJ1-2
abundance: NA
d_gene: TRBD1
v_gene: TRBV5-1
CDR3nt: TGCGCCAGTGGACAGGGGGTGGTTGATGGCTACACCTTC
CDR3aa: CASGQGVVDGYTF

j_gene: TRBJ2-3
abundance: NA
d_gene: NA
v_gene: TRBV7-2
CDR3nt: TGTGCCAGCAGCTTAATTCCTAGCACAGATACGCAGTATTTT
CDR3aa: CASSLIPSTDTQYF

j_gene: TRBJ2-7
abundance: once
d_gene: NA
v_gene: TRBV27
CDR3nt: TGTGCCAGCAGAAAGGGGTGGGGGAACTCCTACGAGCAGTACTTC
CDR3aa: CASRKGWGNSYEQYF

j_gene: TRBJ2-2
abundance: NA
d_gene: NA
v_gene: TRBV5-1
CDR3nt: TGCGCCAGCCTGCCAGGGCCCGTATCGAACACCGGGGAGCTGTTTTTT
CDR3aa: CASLPGPVSNTGELFF

j_gene: TRBJ2-7
abundance: NA
d_gene: TRBD2
v_gene: TRBV15
CDR3nt: TGTGCCACCAGCAGAGGCGGGGGAGCCAGAGGCGAGCAGTACTTC
CDR3aa: CATSRGGGARGEQYF

j_gene: TRBJ2-7
abundance: NA
d_gene: NA
v_gene: TRBV6-5
CDR3nt: TGTGCCAGCAGGATCCTACAGGGTTTCGGAGAGCAGTACTTC
CDR3aa: CASRILQGFGEQYF

j_gene: TRBJ1-2
abundance: NA
d_gene: TRBD1
v_gene: TRBV28
CDR3nt: TGTGCCAGCAGCGTCACCGGGACAGGCCGCTATGGCTACACCTTC
CDR3aa: CASSVTGTGRYGYTF

j_gene: TRBJ2-3
abundance: NA
d_gene: TRBD1
v_gene: TRBV5-1
CDR3nt: TGCGCCAGCAGCTATCACGGGACAGGGGGCTCAGATACGCAGTATTTT
CDR3aa: CASSYHGTGGSDTQYF

j_gene: TRBJ2-2
abundance: NA
d_gene: TRBD1
v_gene: TRBV28
CDR3nt: TGTGCCAGCAGTTTCCGGGACAGGGACGCCGGGGAGCTGTTTTTT
CDR3aa: CASSFRDRDAGELFF

j_gene: TRBJ2-7
abundance: NA
d_gene: NA
v_gene: TRBV2
CDR3nt: TGTGCCTCCCACGGGGCACGCTCCTACGAGCAGTACTTC
CDR3aa: CASHGARSYEQYF

j_gene: TRBJ1-2
abundance: NA
d_gene: TRBD1
v_gene: TRBV27
CDR3nt: TGTGCCAGCCGAAACTCGGCGGGACAGAAAAAAACTAACTATGGCTACACCTTC
CDR3aa: CASRNSAGQKKTNYGYTF

j_gene: TRBJ1-4
abundance: NA
d_gene: NA
v_gene: TRBV5-6
CDR3nt: TGTGCCAGCAGTCTGGGAATCTTTAATGAAAAACTGTTTTTT
CDR3aa: CASSLGIFNEKLFF

j_gene: TRBJ1-4
abundance: NA
d_gene: TRBD1
v_gene: TRBV7-6
CDR3nt: TGTGCCAGCAGCTCGACCGGGACAGGGGAAAATGAAAAACTGTTTTTT
CDR3aa: CASSSTGTGENEKLFF

j_gene: TRBJ1-2
abundance: NA
d_gene: NA
v_gene: TRBV14
CDR3nt: TGTGCCAGCAGCCAAGTCTCTTATCTCGGATCCCGGACGAATGGCTACACCTTC
CDR3aa: CASSQVSYLGSRTNGYTF

j_gene: TRBJ2-7
abundance: NA
d_gene: NA
v_gene: TRBV7-2
CDR3nt: TGTGCCAGCAGCTTGGGTCTCGGTAGAGCGGACGCCGGGGAGCAGTACTTC
CDR3aa: CASSLGLGRADAGEQYF

j_gene: TRBJ2-7
abundance: NA
d_gene: NA
v_gene: TRBV7-3
CDR3nt: TGTGCCAGCAGCTCCAGCCCCGGGCGGGGCGAAACCTACGAGCAGTACTTC
CDR3aa: CASSSSPGRGETYEQYF

j_gene: TRBJ2-1
abundance: NA
d_gene: NA
v_gene: TRBV2
CDR3nt: TGTGCCAGCAGCCTAACGGGGCAGGGCTACAATGAGCAGTTCTTC
CDR3aa: CASSLTGQGYNEQFF

j_gene: TRBJ2-5
abundance: NA
d_gene: NA
v_gene: TRBV29-1
CDR3nt: TGCAGCGTCCCCGGTAGGACCCAAGAGACCCAGTACTTC
CDR3aa: CSVPGRTQETQYF

j_gene: TRBJ2-7
abundance: once
d_gene: TRBD1
v_gene: TRBV7-9
CDR3nt: TGTGCCAGCAGCCGTGGGACAGGGGCATCCTACGAGCAGTACTTC
CDR3aa: CASSRGTGASYEQYF

j_gene: TRBJ2-5
abundance: NA
d_gene: NA
v_gene: TRBV30
CDR3nt: TGTGCCTGGAGTGTACTAAGGAGGGAGACCCAGTACTTC
CDR3aa: CAWSVLRRETQYF

j_gene: TRBJ1-1
abundance: NA
d_gene: TRBD1
v_gene: TRBV14
CDR3nt: TGTGCCAGCAGCCAAGATCGTAAGCGGGACAGGATATTGGACAACACTGAAGCTTTCTTT
CDR3aa: CASSQDRKRDRILDNTEAFF

j_gene: TRBJ1-1
abundance: few
d_gene: NA
v_gene: TRBV14
CDR3nt: TGTGCCAGCAGCCAGGCCGGTGGCGTGACAGAAGCTTTCTTT
CDR3aa: CASSQAGGVTEAFF